Sequencing of this T cell receptor (beta chain) was carried out in a study of T cells in Graves' hyperthyroidism and ophthalmopathy. Amplified TCR beta CDR3 regions came from RNA transcripts. HTBI primers were the set used in a first-round RT-PCR of the TCR CDR3. TCRdb ran MiXCR on the multiplex PCR reads and lists one entry per CDR3 protein. The data show more than 550,000 distinct CDR3 sequences, around 20% seen once. This clonotype was observed at least ten times. The sample consisted of blood. The sequence derives from a woman aged 50 to 65 with Graves' hyperthyroidism that later progressed to Graves' ophthalmopathy.

Written as DNA, the CDR3 is TGTGCCAGCAGCGCTCCCGGGGGGGCCTTGAACACTGAAGCTTTCTTT. Its translation is CASSAPGGALNTEAFF. J is TRBJ1-1 and V is TRBV11-1; D is perhaps TRBD1 (6 bases). The CDR3 is made up of 16 amino acids. V was clipped by 5 bases and J by 0 bases, with 16 bases between them. CDR1 is SGHAT, CDR2 FQDESV, per germline (reference sequence).